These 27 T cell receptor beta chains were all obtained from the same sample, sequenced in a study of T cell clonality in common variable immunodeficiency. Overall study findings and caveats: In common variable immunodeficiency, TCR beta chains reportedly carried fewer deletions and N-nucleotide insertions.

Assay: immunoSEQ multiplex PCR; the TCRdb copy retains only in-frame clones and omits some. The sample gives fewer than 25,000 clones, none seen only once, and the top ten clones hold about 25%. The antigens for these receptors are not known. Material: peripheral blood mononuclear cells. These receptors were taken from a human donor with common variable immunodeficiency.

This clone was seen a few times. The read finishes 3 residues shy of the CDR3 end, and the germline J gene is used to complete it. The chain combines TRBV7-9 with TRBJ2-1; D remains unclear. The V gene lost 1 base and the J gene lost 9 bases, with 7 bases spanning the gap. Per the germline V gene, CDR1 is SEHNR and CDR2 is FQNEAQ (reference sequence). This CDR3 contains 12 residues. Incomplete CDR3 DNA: TGTGCCAGCAGCTTAGACTTTACTGAG. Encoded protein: CASSLDFTE. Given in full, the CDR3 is CASSLDFTEQFF.

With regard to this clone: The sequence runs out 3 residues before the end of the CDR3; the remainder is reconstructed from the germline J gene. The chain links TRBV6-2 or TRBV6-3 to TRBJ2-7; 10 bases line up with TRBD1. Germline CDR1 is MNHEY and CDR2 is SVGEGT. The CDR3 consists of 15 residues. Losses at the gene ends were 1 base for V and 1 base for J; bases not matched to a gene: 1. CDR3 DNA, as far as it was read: TGTGCCAGCAGTTACTGGGACAGGGGTTCCTACGAG. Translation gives CASSYWDRGSYE. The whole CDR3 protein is CASSYWDRGSYEQYF.

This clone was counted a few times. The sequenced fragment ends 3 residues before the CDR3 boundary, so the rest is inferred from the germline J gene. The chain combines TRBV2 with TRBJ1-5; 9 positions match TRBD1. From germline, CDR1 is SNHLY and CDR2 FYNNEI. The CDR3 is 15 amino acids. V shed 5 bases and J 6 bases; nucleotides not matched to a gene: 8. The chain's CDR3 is CASSLTGQGVQPQHF. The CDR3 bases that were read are TGTGCCAGCAGTCTTACGGGACAGGGCGTTCAGCCC.

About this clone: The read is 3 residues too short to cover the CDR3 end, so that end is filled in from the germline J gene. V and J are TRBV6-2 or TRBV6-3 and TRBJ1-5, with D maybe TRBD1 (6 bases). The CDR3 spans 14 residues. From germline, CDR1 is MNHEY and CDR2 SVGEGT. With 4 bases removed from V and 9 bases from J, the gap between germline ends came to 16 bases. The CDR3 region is CASSSGELSRPQHF. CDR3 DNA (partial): TGTGCCAGCAGTTCAGGGGAGTTGAGTCGGCCC.

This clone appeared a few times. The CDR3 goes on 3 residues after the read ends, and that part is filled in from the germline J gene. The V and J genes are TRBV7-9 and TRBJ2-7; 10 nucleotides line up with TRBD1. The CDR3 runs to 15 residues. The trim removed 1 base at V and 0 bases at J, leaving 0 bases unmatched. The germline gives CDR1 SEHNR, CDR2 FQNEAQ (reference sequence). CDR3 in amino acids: CASSLGTGGSYEQYF. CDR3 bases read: TGTGCCAGCAGCTTAGGGACAGGGGGCTCCTACGAG.

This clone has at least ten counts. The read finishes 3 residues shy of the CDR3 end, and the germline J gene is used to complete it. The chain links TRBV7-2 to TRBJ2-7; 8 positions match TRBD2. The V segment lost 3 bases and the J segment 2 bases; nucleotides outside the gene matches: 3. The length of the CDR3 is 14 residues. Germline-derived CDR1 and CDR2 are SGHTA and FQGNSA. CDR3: CASSFSGITYEQYF. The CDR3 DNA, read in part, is TGTGCCAGCAGCTTTAGCGGGATTACCTACGAG.

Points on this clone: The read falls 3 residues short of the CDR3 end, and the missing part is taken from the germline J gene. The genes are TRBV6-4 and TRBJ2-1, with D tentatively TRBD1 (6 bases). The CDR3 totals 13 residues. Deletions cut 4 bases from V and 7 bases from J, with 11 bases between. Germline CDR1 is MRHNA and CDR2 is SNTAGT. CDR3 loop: CASSVERGNEQFF. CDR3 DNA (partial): TGTGCCAGCAGTGTTGAGAGGGGGAATGAG.

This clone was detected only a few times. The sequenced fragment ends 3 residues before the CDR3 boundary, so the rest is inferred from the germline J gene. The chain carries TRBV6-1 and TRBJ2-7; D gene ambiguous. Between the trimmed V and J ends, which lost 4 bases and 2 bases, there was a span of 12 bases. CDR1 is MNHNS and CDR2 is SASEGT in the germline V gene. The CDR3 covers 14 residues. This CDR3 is CASSVVIETYEQYF. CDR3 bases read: TGTGCCAGCAGTGTGGTCATAGAAACCTACGAG.

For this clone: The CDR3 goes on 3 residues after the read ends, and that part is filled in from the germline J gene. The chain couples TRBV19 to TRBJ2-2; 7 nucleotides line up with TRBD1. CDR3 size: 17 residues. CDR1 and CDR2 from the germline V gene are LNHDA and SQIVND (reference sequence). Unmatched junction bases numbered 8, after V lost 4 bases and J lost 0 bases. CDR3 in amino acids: CASSKHTGAANTGELFF. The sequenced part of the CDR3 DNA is TGTGCCAGTAGTAAACACACAGGGGCCGCGAACACCGGGGAG.

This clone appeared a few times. Incomplete CDR3 DNA: TGTGCCAGCCGCTACATACAGGCCTACGAG. Translated, it gives CASRYIQAYE. The whole CDR3 sequence reads CASRYIQAYEQYF. This chain links TRBV5-6 with TRBJ2-7, with D perhaps TRBD1 (5 bases). The CDR3 end lies 3 residues beyond the end of the read and is filled in from the germline J gene. Germline CDR1 and CDR2: SGHDT and YYEEEE. This CDR3 has 13 residues. V lost 7 bases, J lost 2 bases, and 13 bases lay in between.

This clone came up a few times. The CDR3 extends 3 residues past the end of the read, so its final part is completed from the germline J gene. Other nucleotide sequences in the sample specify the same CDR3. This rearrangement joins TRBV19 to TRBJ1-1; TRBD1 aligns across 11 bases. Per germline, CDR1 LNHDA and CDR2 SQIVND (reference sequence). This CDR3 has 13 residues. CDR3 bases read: TGTGCCAGTAGTCCTCGGGACAGGGGGATC. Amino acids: CASSPRDRGI. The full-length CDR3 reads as CASSPRDRGIAFF.

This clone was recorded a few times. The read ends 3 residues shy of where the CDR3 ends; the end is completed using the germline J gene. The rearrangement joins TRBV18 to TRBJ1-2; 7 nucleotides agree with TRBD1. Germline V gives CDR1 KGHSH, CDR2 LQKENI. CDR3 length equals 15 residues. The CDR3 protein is CASSPPTGMAESYTF. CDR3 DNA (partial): TGTGCCAGCTCACCCCCGACAGGGATGGCTGAAAGC.

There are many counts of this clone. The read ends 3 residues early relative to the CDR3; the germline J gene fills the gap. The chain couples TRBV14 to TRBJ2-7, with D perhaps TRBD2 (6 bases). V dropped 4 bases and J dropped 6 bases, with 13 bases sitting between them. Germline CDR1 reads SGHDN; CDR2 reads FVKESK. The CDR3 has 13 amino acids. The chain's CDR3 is CASSLLRTTEQYF. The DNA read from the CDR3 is TGTGCCAGCAGCCTACTGCGGACTACCGAG.

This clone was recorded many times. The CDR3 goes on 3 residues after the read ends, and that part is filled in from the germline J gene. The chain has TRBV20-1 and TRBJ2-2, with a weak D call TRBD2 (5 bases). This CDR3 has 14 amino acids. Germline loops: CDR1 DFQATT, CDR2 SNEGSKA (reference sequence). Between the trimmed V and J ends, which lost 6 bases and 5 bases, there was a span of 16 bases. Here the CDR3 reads CSAQSPSGTGELFF. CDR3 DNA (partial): TGCAGTGCCCAATCGCCTTCGGGGACCGGGGAG.

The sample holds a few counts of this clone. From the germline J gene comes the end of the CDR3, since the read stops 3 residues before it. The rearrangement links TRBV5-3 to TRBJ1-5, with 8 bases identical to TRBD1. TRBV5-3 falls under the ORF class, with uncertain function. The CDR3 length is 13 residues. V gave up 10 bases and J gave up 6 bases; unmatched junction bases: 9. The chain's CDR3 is CAGVDRGSQPQHF. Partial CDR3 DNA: TGTGCCGGAGTAGACAGGGGAAGTCAGCCC.

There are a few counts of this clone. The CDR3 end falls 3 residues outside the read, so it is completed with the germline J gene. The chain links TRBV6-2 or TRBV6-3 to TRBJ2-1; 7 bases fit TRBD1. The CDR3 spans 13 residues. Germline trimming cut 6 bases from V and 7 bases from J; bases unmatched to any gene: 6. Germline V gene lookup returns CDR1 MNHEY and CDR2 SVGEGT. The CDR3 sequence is CASRDTGENEQFF. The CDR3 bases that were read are TGTGCCAGCAGAGATACAGGGGAGAATGAG.

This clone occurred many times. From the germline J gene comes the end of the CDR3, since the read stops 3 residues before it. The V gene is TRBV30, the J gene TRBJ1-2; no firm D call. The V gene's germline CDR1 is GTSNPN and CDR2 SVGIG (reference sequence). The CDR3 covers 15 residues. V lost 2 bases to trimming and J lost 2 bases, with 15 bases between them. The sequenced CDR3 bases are TGTGCCTGGAGTCCTCAATCGCCGGGGAACTATGGC. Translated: CAWSPQSPGNYG. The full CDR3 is CAWSPQSPGNYGYTF.

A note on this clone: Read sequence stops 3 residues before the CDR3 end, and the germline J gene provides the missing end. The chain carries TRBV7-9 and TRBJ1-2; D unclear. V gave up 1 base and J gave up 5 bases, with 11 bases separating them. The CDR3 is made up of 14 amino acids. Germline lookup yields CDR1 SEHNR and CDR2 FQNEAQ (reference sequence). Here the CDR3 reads CASSLDAGLYGYTF. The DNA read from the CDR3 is TGTGCCAGCAGCTTAGATGCGGGGTTGTATGGC. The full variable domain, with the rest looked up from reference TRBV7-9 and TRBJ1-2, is DTGVSQNPRHKITKRGQNVTFRCDPISEHNRLYWYRQTLGQGPEFLTYFQNEAQLEKSRLLSDRFSAERPKGSFSTLEIQRTEQGDSAMYLCASSLDAGLYGYTFGSGTRLTVV.

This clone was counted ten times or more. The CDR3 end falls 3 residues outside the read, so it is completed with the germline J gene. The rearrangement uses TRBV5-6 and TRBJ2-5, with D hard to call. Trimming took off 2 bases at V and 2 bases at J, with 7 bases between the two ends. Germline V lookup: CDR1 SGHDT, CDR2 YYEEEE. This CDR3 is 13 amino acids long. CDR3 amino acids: CASSLQNQETQYF. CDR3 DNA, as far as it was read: TGTGCCAGCAGCTTACAGAATCAAGAGACC.

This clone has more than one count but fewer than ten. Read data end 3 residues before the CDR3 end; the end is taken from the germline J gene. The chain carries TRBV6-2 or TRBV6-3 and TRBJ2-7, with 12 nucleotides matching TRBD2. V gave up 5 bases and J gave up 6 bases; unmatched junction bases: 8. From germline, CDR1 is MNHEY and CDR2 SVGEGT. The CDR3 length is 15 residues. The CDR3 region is CASSETSGRIREQYF. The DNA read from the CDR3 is TGTGCCAGCAGTGAGACTAGCGGGAGAATTCGCGAG.

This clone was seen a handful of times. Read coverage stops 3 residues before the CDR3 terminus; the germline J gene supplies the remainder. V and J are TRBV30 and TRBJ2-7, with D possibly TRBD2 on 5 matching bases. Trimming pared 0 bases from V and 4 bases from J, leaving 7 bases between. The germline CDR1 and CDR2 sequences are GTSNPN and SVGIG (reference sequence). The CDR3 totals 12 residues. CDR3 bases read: TGTGCCTGGAGTGTACGAGGGTACGAG. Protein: CAWSVRGYE. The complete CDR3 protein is CAWSVRGYEQYF. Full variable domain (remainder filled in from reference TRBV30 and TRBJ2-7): SQTIHQWPATLVQPVGSPLSLECTVEGTSNPNLYWYRQAAGRGLQLLFYSVGIGQISSEVPQNLSASRPQDRQFILSSKKLLLSDSGFYLCAWSVRGYEQYFGPGTRLTVT.

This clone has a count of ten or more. The part of the CDR3 DNA that was read is TGTGCCAGTAATCGGCGGGAGGGCCTACTTGAG. This translates into CASNRREGLLE. The complete CDR3 sequence is CASNRREGLLEQFF. V and J are TRBV19 and TRBJ2-1, with TRBD2 matching 9 bases. The read ends 3 residues early relative to the CDR3; the germline J gene fills the gap. The CDR3 length is 14 residues. The V segment lost 7 bases and the J segment 9 bases; nucleotides outside the gene matches: 10. Germline V CDR1 and CDR2: LNHDA, SQIVND (reference sequence).

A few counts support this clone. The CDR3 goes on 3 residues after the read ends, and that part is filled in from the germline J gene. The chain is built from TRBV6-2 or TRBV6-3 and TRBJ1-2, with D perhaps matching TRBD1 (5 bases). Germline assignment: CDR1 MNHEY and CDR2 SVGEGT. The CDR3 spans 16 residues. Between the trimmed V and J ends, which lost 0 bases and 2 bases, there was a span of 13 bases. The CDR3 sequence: CASSYSETDSNYGYTF. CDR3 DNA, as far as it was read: TGTGCCAGCAGTTACTCGGAGACAGATTCCAACTATGGC.

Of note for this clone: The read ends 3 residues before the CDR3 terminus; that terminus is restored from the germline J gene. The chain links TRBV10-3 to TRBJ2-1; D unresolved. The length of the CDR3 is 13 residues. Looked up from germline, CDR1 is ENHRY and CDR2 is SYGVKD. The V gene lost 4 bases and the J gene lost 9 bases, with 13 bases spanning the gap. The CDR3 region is CAISAVQYIEQFF. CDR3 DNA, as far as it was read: TGTGCCATCAGTGCGGTACAGTATATTGAG.

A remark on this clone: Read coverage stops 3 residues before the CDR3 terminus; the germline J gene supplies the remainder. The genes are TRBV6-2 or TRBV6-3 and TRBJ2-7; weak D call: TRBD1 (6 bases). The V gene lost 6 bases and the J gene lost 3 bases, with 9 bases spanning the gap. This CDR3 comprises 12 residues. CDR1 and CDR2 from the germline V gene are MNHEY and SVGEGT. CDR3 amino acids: CASSRGHYEQYF. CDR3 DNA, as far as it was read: TGTGCCAGCAGCAGGGGACACTACGAG.

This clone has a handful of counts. The CDR3 sequence is CAFPGTSGGEQYF. The part of the CDR3 DNA that was read is TGTGCCTTCCCCGGGACTAGTGGAGGCGAG. This chain uses TRBV7-9 with TRBJ2-7; 8 bases are shared with TRBD2. The read ends 3 residues shy of where the CDR3 ends; the end is completed using the germline J gene. There are 13 residues in the CDR3. J was trimmed by 6 bases and V by 11 bases; bases with no gene match: 12. The germline CDR1 and CDR2 sequences are SEHNR and FQNEAQ (reference sequence).

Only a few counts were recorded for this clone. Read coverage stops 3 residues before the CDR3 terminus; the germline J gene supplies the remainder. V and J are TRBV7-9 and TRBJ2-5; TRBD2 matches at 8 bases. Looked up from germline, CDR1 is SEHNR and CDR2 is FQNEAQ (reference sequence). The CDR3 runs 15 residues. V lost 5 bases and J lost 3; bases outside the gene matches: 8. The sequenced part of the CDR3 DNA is TGTGCCAGCAGCAAACCGGGACTAGAGGAAGAGACC. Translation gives CASSKPGLEEET. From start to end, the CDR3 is CASSKPGLEEETQYF.